These 19 T cell receptor beta chains were sequenced from one sample in a study of blood T cell repertoires in COVID-19. Using immunoSEQ multiplex PCR, the repertoire was profiled, and TCRdb retains in-frame clones only, with some absent. The sample lists under 250,000 clones, around 84% occurring once. Sequencing was done on a sample of peripheral blood. All receptors derive from a young woman with acute or convalescent COVID-19.

The chain joins TRBV4-1 to TRBJ2-1, with D perhaps TRBD1 (6 bases). The CDR3 totals 14 residues. The germline V and J ends were trimmed by 0 bases and 7 bases, with 10 bases remaining between them. Per germline, CDR1 MGHRA and CDR2 YSYEKL. For the CDR3, the DNA is TGCGCCAGCAGCCAAGAGGAACAGGGAAATGAGCAGTTCTTC. Translating gives CASSQEEQGNEQFF.

J is TRBJ2-1 and V is TRBV4-3; the match to TRBD1 covers 11 bases. Trimming cost V 5 bases and J 1 base; bases outside gene matches: 1. Germline assignment: CDR1 LGHNA and CDR2 YSLEER. This CDR3 contains 15 residues. The DNA for the CDR3 is TGCGCCAGCAGCTGGGACAGGGGGTCCTACAATGAGCAGTTCTTC. Protein product: CASSWDRGSYNEQFF.

This clone was counted between two and nine times. The chain joins TRBV7-2 to TRBJ2-2, with D possibly being TRBD1 (5 bases). This CDR3 has 15 amino acids. V gave up 0 bases and J gave up 1 base, with 6 bases separating them. Germline V gene sequence: CDR1 SGHTA, CDR2 FQGNSA. In DNA, the CDR3 is TGTGCCAGCAGCTTAGCACAGGTGAACACCGGGGAGCTGTTTTTT. Protein: CASSLAQVNTGELFF.

This chain uses TRBV18 with TRBJ2-1, with D perhaps TRBD2 (5 bases). Per the germline V gene, CDR1 is KGHSH and CDR2 is LQKENI. V lost 3 bases to trimming and J lost 4 bases, with 7 bases between them. This CDR3 comprises 13 residues. The CDR3 DNA is TGTGCCAGCTCACCGGGAGTGTACAATGAGCAGTTCTTC. Amino acids: CASSPGVYNEQFF. Supplemented by reference TRBV18 and TRBJ2-1, the full variable domain reads NAGVMQNPRHLVRRRGQEARLRCSPMKGHSHVYWYRQLPEEGLKFMVYLQKENIIDESGMPKERFSAEFPKEGPSILRIQQVVRGDSAAYFCASSPGVYNEQFFGPGTRLTVL.

The V call is TRBV27, the J call TRBJ2-7, with 7 bases matching TRBD1. CDR1 is MNHEY, CDR2 SMNVEV, per germline (reference sequence). The ends lost 3 bases at V and 3 bases at J; junction bases unmatched: 8. CDR3 length: 15 amino acids. CDR3 DNA: TGTGCCAGCAGTTTCGAACCGGGACAGCGCTACGAGCAGTACTTC. It is translated as CASSFEPGQRYEQYF.

J is TRBJ2-7 and V is TRBV6-5; 8 nucleotides align to TRBD2. CDR3 size: 16 residues. Germline CDR1 reads MNHEY; CDR2 reads SVGAGI. V trimming: 0 bases; J trimming: 4 bases; junction bases outside the gene matches: 8. CDR3: CASSYSFFSGNYEQYF. The CDR3 coding sequence is TGTGCCAGCAGTTACTCGTTTTTTAGCGGGAATTACGAGCAGTACTTC.

The chain links TRBV7-6 to TRBJ2-7; TRBD1 agrees at 10 bases. Germline CDR1 and CDR2: SGHVS and FNYEAQ. The CDR3 is made up of 17 amino acids. J gave up 0 bases and V 5 bases, and 10 bases lay outside the gene matches. The CDR3 coding sequence is TGTGCCAGCAGCCAAACATCAGGACAGGGGGTCTCCTACGAGCAGTACTTC. It encodes CASSQTSGQGVSYEQYF.

This chain connects TRBV6-4 to TRBJ2-7, with 9 bases matching TRBD2. V lost 3 bases and J lost 0; bases outside the gene matches: 3. This CDR3 region has 15 residues. Germline values: CDR1 MRHNA, CDR2 SNTAGT. The CDR3 DNA reads as TGTGCCAGCAGTGAAAATAGCGGGAGCTCCTACGAGCAGTACTTC. Translation gives CASSENSGSSYEQYF.

V and J are TRBV19 and TRBJ1-3; TRBD1 might be the D (5 bases). CDR1 and CDR2 (germline): LNHDA, SQIVND (reference sequence). V shed 6 bases and J shed 0 bases, with 15 bases lying between them. The CDR3 length is 16 residues. The CDR3 region has the DNA TGTGCCAGTAGGGGGACTGACACCAGCTCTGGAAACACCATATATTTT. Translated: CASRGTDTSSGNTIYF.

This rearrangement joins TRBV11-3 to TRBJ2-7; 8 bases align to TRBD1. CDR3 size: 15 residues. V lost 5 bases and J lost 1; bases outside the gene matches: 7. CDR1 is SGHNT and CDR2 is YENEEA in the germline V gene. CDR3: CASSLAGTGSYEQYF. The CDR3, as DNA: TGTGCCAGCAGCCTCGCCGGGACAGGTTCCTACGAGCAGTACTTC.

This clone was detected once. The chain has TRBV27 and TRBJ2-1; D may be TRBD1 (6 bases). CDR3 length: 13 residues. Per the germline V gene, CDR1 is MNHEY and CDR2 is SMNVEV (reference sequence). The germline V and J ends were trimmed by 2 bases and 10 bases, with 12 bases remaining between them. CDR3 amino acids: CASSLHTGKEQFF. The CDR3 nucleotides are TGTGCCAGCAGTTTACACACAGGGAAAGAGCAGTTCTTC.

The V gene is TRBV7-2, the J gene TRBJ1-2; TRBD1 matches at 7 bases. The length of the CDR3 is 17 residues. The trim removed 2 bases at V and 0 bases at J, leaving 9 bases unmatched. Germline V CDR1 and CDR2: SGHTA, FQGNSA. The CDR3: CASSLIVGTEPNYGYTF. For the CDR3, the DNA is TGTGCCAGCAGCTTAATCGTCGGGACAGAGCCTAACTATGGCTACACCTTC.

This clone appeared a few times. The CDR3 region is CAISVDLSSYNEQFF. DNA for the CDR3: TGTGCCATCAGTGTTGATCTGAGCTCCTACAATGAGCAGTTCTTC. The chain employs TRBV10-3 and TRBJ2-1; D is unresolved. CDR3 size: 15 residues. CDR1 is ENHRY, CDR2 SYGVKD, per germline. With 4 bases removed from V and 0 bases from J, the gap between germline ends came to 10 bases.

This sequence joins TRBV4-1 and TRBJ2-1; 7 nucleotides align to TRBD2. Germline values: CDR1 MGHRA, CDR2 YSYEKL. The ends lost 1 base at V and 4 bases at J; junction bases unmatched: 10. The CDR3 totals 17 residues. CDR3 amino acids: CASSQVEGRAGYNEQFF. As DNA, the CDR3 is TGCGCCAGCAGCCAAGTAGAAGGGAGGGCCGGTTACAATGAGCAGTTCTTC.

This clone showed up just once. The rearrangement uses TRBV3-1 (or the pseudogene TRBV3-2) and TRBJ2-2; D remains ambiguous. V gave up 1 base and J gave up 2 bases, with 14 bases separating them. Per the germline V gene, CDR1 is LGHDT and CDR2 is YNNKEL (reference sequence). The CDR3 is made up of 17 amino acids. This CDR3 is CASSQGLTGFNTGELFF. CDR3 coding DNA: TGTGCCAGCAGCCAAGGGTTAACGGGTTTTAACACCGGGGAGCTGTTTTTT.

The chain employs TRBV2 and TRBJ2-5, with D tentatively TRBD2 (6 bases). Germline V gives CDR1 SNHLY, CDR2 FYNNEI. Trimming cost V 5 bases and J 3 bases, with 16 bases left between them. The CDR3 runs to 15 residues. The CDR3 is CASSPQLGLKETQYF. CDR3 nucleotides: TGTGCCAGCAGTCCACAACTGGGACTGAAAGAGACCCAGTACTTC.

This chain links TRBV27 with TRBJ1-2, with 9 bases lining up with TRBD1. Per germline, CDR1 MNHEY and CDR2 SMNVEV (reference sequence). This CDR3 has 16 amino acids. Trimming cost V 4 bases and J 6 bases; bases outside gene matches: 12. The CDR3: CASSSPGGQGGNGYTF. The CDR3 DNA reads as TGTGCCAGCAGTTCCCCCGGGGGACAGGGCGGTAATGGCTACACCTTC.

V gene TRBV30 combines with J gene TRBJ1-1; D unclear. Germline-derived CDR1 and CDR2 are GTSNPN and SVGIG (reference sequence). Deletions cut 0 bases from V and 1 base from J, with 18 bases between. The CDR3 is 17 amino acids. The CDR3 coding sequence is TGTGCCTGGAGTGTAACCGTGACTTTTGTCCGGAACACTGAAGCTTTCTTT. It yields the protein CAWSVTVTFVRNTEAFF.

The rearrangement links TRBV28 to TRBJ1-6, with D possibly TRBD1 on 6 matching bases. The CDR3 is 15 amino acids. The germline V and J ends were trimmed by 2 bases and 7 bases, with 12 bases remaining between them. Germline V CDR1 and CDR2: MDHEN, SYDVKM. The CDR3 DNA is TGTGCCAGCAGTTTACCGGACAGAAGCAATTCACCCCTCCACTTT. Protein sequence: CASSLPDRSNSPLHF.